This TCR beta chain emerged from a study of identical twins. A template switching step contributed a universal primer site, while unique molecular identifiers were present in the cDNA. TCRdb ran MiXCR on the 5' RACE reads and lists one entry per CDR3 protein. Here the sample spans around 510,000 distinct CDR3 sequences, approximately 14% being singletons. Study-level results: Out-of-frame alpha sequences shared by twins were enriched for low generation probability. Partial confounding of zero-insertion analyses by invariant MAIT and iNKT cells was possible.

Concerning this clonotype itself: What it recognizes is unknown.

V lost 6 bases and J lost 7, with 9 bases in between. CDR1 and CDR2 (germline): KGHDR, SFDVKD. CDR3 length: 12 residues. These data also formed part of another study, on yellow fever vaccine responses in identical twins. Per that paper: It has been reported that, in twins, the vaccine T cell response seemed partly convergent and partly personalized.

Sequenced sample: CD4+ T cells sorted from blood. V is TRBV24-1 and J is TRBJ2-1; no reliable D call. This clonotype was sampled from a woman aged 18-30 years in good health. The CDR3 bases are TGTGCCACCAGTCAAAGAAGAAATGAGCAGTTCTTC. It specifies CATSQRRNEQFF.